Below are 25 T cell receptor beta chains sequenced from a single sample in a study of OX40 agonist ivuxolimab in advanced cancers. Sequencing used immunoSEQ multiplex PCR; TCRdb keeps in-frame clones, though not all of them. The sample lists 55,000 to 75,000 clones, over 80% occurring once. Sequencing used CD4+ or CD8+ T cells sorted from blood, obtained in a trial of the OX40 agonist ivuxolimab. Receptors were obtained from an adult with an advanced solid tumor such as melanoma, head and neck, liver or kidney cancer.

CDR3 DNA: TGTGCCAGCAGCCACGGGACTAGCGGGAGTGGCTACGAGCAGTACTTC. Its translation: CASSHGTSGSGYEQYF. The gene calls are TRBV7-2 and TRBJ2-5; 14 bases match TRBD2. Matching the DNA end better, TRBJ2-7 makes the J call doubtful. In germline, CDR1 is SGHTA, CDR2 FQGNSA. CDR3 length: 16 amino acids.

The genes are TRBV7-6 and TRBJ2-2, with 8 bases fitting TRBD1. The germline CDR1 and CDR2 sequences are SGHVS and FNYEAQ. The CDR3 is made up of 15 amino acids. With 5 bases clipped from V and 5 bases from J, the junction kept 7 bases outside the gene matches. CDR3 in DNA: TGTGCCAGCAGCCACACAGGGGGGCGGACCGGGGAGCTGTTTTTT. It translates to CASSHTGGRTGELFF. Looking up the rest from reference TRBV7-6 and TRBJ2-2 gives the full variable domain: GAGVSQSPRYKVTKRGQDVALRCDPISGHVSLYWYRQALGQGPEFLTYFNYEAQQDKSGLPNDRFSAERPEGSISTLTIQRTEQRDSAMYRCASSHTGGRTGELFFGEGSRLTVL.

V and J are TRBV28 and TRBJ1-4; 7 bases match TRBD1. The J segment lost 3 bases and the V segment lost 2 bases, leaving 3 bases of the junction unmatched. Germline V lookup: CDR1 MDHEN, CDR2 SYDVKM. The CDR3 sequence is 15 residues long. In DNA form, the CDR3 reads TGTGCCAGCAGTTTAGGACAGGTTTCTAATGAAAAACTGTTTTTT. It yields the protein CASSLGQVSNEKLFF.

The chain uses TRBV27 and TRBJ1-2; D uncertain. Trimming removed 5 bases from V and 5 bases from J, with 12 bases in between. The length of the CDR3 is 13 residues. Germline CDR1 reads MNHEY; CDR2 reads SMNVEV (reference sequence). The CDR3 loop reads CASSPGSRYGYTF. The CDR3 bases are TGTGCCAGCAGTCCAGGATCTCGGTATGGCTACACCTTC.

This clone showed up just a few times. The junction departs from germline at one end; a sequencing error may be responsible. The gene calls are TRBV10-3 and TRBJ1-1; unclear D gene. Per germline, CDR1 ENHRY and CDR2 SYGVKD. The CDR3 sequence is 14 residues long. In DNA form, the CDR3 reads TGTGCCAGCAGTTACTCGAATGCCCACACTGAAGCTTTCTTT. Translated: CASSYSNAHTEAFF.

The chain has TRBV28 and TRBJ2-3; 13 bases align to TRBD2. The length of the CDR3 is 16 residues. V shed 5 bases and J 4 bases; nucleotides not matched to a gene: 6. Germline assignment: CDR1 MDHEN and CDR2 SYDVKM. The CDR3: CASSPGLAGEADTQYF. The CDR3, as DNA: TGTGCCAGCAGTCCCGGACTAGCGGGAGAGGCAGATACGCAGTATTTT.

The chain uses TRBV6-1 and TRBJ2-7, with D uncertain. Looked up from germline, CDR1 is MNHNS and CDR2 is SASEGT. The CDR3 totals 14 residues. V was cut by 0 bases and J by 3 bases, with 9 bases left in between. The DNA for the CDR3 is TGTGCCAGCAGTGAAGCTGGCAGATACTACGAGCAGTACTTC. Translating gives CASSEAGRYYEQYF.

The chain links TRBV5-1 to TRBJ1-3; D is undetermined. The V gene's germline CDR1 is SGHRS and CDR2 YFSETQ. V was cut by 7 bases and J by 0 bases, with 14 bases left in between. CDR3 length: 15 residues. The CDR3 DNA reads TGCGCCAGCCGTTTTCTAAGGACCTCTGGAAACACCATATATTTT. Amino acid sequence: CASRFLRTSGNTIYF.

The CDR3 coding sequence is TGCGCCAGCAGCCACGACTTAATTGTCGATTCTGGGGCCAACGTCCTGACTTTC. Protein: CASSHDLIVDSGANVLTF. This chain connects TRBV4-1 to TRBJ2-6; no firm D call. V lost 3 bases, J lost 1 base, and 16 bases lay in between. CDR3 size: 18 residues. The germline V gene has CDR1 MGHRA and CDR2 YSYEKL.

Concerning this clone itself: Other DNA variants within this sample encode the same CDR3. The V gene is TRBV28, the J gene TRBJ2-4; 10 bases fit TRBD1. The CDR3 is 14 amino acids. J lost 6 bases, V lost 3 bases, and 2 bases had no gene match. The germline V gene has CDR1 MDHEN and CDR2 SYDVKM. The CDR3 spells CASSFGTGVNIQYF. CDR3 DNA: TGTGCCAGCAGTTTCGGGACAGGGGTAAACATTCAGTACTTC.

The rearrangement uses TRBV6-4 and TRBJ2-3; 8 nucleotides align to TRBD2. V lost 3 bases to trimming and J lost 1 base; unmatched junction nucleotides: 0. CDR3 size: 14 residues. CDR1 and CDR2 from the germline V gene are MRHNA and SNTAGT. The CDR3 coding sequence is TGTGCCAGCAGTGAGCGGGGGGGCACAGATACGCAGTATTTT. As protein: CASSERGGTDTQYF.

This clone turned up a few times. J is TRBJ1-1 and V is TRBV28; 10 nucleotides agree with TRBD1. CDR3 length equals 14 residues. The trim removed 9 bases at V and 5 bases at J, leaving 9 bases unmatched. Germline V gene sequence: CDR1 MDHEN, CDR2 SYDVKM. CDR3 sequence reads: CASLDRGTGTEAFF. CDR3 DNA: TGTGCCAGTTTGGACAGGGGGACGGGTACTGAAGCTTTCTTT.

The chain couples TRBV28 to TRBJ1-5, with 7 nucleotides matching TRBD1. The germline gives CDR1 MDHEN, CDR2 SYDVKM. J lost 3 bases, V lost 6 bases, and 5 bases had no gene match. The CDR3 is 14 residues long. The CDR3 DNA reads TGTGCCAGCAGGGAAGGACAGGCCAATCAGCCCCAGCATTTT. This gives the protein CASREGQANQPQHF.

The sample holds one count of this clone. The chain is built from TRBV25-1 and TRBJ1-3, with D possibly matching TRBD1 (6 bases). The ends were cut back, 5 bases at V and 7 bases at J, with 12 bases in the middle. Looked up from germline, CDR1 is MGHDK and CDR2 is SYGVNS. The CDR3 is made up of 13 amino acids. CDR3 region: CASSLQGGNTIYF. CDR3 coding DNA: TGTGCCAGCAGTCTTCAAGGGGGGAACACCATATATTTT.

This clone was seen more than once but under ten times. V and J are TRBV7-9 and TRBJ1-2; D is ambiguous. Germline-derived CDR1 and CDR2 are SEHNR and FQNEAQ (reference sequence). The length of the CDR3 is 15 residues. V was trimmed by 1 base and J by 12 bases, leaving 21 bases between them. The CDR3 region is CASSLVSGYIGENTF. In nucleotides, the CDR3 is TGTGCCAGCAGCTTAGTGTCCGGGTACATCGGTGAGAACACCTTC.

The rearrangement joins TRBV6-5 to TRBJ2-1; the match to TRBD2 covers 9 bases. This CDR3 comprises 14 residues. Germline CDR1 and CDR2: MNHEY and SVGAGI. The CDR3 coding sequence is TGTGTCGTCGCGGGGGGGGGCCGAGGGGATGAGCAGTTCTTC. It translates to CVVAGGGRGDEQFF.

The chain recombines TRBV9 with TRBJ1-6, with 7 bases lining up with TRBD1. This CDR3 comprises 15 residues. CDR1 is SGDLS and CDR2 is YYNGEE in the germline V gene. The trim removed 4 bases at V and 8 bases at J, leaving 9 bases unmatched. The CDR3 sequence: CASSFRAGGDSPLHF. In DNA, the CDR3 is TGTGCCAGCAGCTTTAGGGCAGGGGGAGATTCACCCCTCCACTTT.

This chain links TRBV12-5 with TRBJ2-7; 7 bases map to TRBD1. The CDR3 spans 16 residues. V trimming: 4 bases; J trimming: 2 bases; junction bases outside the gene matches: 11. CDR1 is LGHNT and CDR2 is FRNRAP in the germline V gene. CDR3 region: CASGSGSGQRAYEQYV. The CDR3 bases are TGTGCTAGTGGTTCGGGCTCGGGACAGCGTGCCTACGAGCAGTACGTC.

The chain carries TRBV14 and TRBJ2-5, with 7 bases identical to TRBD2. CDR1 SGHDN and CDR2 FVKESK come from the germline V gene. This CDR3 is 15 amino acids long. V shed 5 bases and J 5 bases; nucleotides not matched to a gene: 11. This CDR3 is CASSNPGLPRETQYF. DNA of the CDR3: TGTGCCAGCAGCAACCCGGGACTACCTCGGGAGACCCAGTACTTC.

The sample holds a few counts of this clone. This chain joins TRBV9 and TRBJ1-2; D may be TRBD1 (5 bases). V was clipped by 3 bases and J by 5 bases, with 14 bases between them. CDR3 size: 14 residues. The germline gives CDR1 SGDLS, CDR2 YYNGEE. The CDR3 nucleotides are TGTGCCAGCAGCGCCCTCCGGGGGACGTATGGCTACACCTTC. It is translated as CASSALRGTYGYTF.

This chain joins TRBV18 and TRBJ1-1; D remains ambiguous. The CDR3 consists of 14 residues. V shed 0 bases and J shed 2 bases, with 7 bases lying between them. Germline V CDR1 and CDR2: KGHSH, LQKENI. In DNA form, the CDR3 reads TGTGCCAGCTCACCACCGGTTCTTAACACTGAAGCTTTCTTT. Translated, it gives CASSPPVLNTEAFF.

As DNA, the CDR3 is TGTGCCATCAGGAGCCCTGGGACGGCGAATGAAAAACTGTTTTTT. Encoded protein: CAIRSPGTANEKLFF. V is TRBV10-3 and J is TRBJ1-4, with a possible D match to TRBD1 (5 bases). Germline CDR1 ENHRY, CDR2 SYGVKD. V dropped 6 bases and J dropped 5 bases, with 16 bases sitting between them. The CDR3 loop spans 15 amino acids.

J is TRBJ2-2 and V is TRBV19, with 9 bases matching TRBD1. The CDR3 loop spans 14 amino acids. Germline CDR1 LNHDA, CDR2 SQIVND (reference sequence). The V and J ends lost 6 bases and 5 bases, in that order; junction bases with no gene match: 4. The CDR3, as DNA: TGTGCCAGTAGGCTCGGACAGGGGACCGGGGAGCTGTTTTTT. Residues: CASRLGQGTGELFF.

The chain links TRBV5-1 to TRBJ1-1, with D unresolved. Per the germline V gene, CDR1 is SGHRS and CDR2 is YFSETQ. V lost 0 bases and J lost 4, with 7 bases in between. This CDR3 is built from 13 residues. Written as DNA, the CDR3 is TGCGCCAGCAGCTTGGCCGAGGTCACTGAAGCTTTCTTT. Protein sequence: CASSLAEVTEAFF.

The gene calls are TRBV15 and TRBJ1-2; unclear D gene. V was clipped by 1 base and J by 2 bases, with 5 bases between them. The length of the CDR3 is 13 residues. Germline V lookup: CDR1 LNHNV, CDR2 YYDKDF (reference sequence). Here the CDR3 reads CATSRAENYGYTF. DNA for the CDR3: TGTGCCACCAGCAGAGCAGAGAACTATGGCTACACCTTC.